A selection of T cell receptor beta chains follows, all from one sample in a study of blood T cell repertoires in COVID-19. Assay: immunoSEQ multiplex PCR; the TCRdb copy retains only in-frame clones and omits some. Here the sample spans about 75,000 clones, 79% being singletons. Input material: peripheral blood. The receptor source for this set is a woman older than 75 with active or convalescent COVID-19. Both conserved end residues are part of each CDR3. D genes are given only for firm matches. Part of the rows lack a size; the others show once, few, many or a class for expanded clones.

v_call: TRBV4-3
d_call: TRBD1
j_call: TRBJ1-3
clone_size: NA
cdr3_nt: TGCGCCAGCAGCCAAGACGTGCAGGGGGCGACCGGAAACACCATATATTTT
cdr3_aa: CASSQDVQGATGNTIYF

v_call: TRBV4-2
d_call: TRBD2
j_call: TRBJ2-7
clone_size: NA
cdr3_nt: TGTGCCAGCAGCCCATACGGCGGGAGGTCCTACGAGCAGTACTTC
cdr3_aa: CASSPYGGRSYEQYF

v_call: TRBV19
d_call: NA
j_call: TRBJ2-1
clone_size: NA
cdr3_nt: TGTGCCAGTAGTATCGGGACTGGTAGGTACAATGAGCAGTTCTTC
cdr3_aa: CASSIGTGRYNEQFF

v_call: TRBV3-1/TRBV3-2
d_call: NA
j_call: TRBJ1-1
clone_size: NA
cdr3_nt: TGTGCCAGCACCCCCAGGGCAATGAACACTGAAGCTTTCTTT
cdr3_aa: CASTPRAMNTEAFF

v_call: TRBV19
d_call: TRBD1
j_call: TRBJ1-4
clone_size: NA
cdr3_nt: TGTGCCAGTAGCGAGACAGGGATCGATGAAAAACTGTTTTTT
cdr3_aa: CASSETGIDEKLFF

v_call: TRBV28
d_call: NA
j_call: TRBJ2-5
clone_size: NA
cdr3_nt: TGTGCCAGCAGTTTATGGGCCCAAGAGACCCAGTACTTC
cdr3_aa: CASSLWAQETQYF

v_call: TRBV4-2
d_call: NA
j_call: TRBJ1-1
clone_size: few
cdr3_nt: TGTGCCAGCAGCCAAGGTATCGGGATGAACACTGAAGCTTTCTTT
cdr3_aa: CASSQGIGMNTEAFF

v_call: TRBV9
d_call: TRBD1
j_call: TRBJ1-2
clone_size: NA
cdr3_nt: TGTGCCAGCAGCGCACGGGAAACCGGGACAGGCCATGGCTACACCTTC
cdr3_aa: CASSARETGTGHGYTF

v_call: TRBV2
d_call: NA
j_call: TRBJ1-5
clone_size: once
cdr3_nt: TGTGCCAGCAGTGCGGGGGTCCAGCCCCAGCATTTT
cdr3_aa: CASSAGVQPQHF

v_call: TRBV7-9
d_call: NA
j_call: TRBJ2-3
clone_size: few
cdr3_nt: TGTGCCAGCAGCTTAGCGCAGAGCACAGATACGCAGTATTTT
cdr3_aa: CASSLAQSTDTQYF

v_call: TRBV7-9
d_call: NA
j_call: TRBJ1-6
clone_size: NA
cdr3_nt: TGTGCCAGCAGCTTAGTGGAAGGCCAGGATAATTCACCCCTCCACTTT
cdr3_aa: CASSLVEGQDNSPLHF

v_call: TRBV3-1/TRBV3-2
d_call: NA
j_call: TRBJ1-2
clone_size: few
cdr3_nt: TGTGCCAGCAGCCAAGTCCCGGGAGGCTATGGCTACACCTTC
cdr3_aa: CASSQVPGGYGYTF

v_call: TRBV18
d_call: NA
j_call: TRBJ1-1
clone_size: NA
cdr3_nt: TGTGCCAGCTCATCGCTCGACAGCATGAACACTGAAGCTTTCTTT
cdr3_aa: CASSSLDSMNTEAFF

v_call: TRBV6-5
d_call: NA
j_call: TRBJ1-3
clone_size: NA
cdr3_nt: TGTGCCAGCAGTTGGGGACACCGCACCTCTGGAAACACCATATATTTT
cdr3_aa: CASSWGHRTSGNTIYF

v_call: TRBV2
d_call: TRBD1
j_call: TRBJ1-1
clone_size: NA
cdr3_nt: TGTGCCAGCAGGGAAAGACAGGGTGGGAACACTGAAGCTTTCTTT
cdr3_aa: CASRERQGGNTEAFF

v_call: TRBV5-8
d_call: TRBD1
j_call: TRBJ1-2
clone_size: NA
cdr3_nt: TGTGCCAGCAGCCGGGGGACAGCGACCTATGGCTACACCTTC
cdr3_aa: CASSRGTATYGYTF

v_call: TRBV6-2/TRBV6-3
d_call: TRBD1
j_call: TRBJ1-4
clone_size: NA
cdr3_nt: TGTGCCAGCAGCCGTCGGACAGGCTTTGCAACTAATGAAAAACTGTTTTTT
cdr3_aa: CASSRRTGFATNEKLFF